Below, 22 T cell receptor beta chains from the same sample are listed, as sequenced in a study of T cells after yellow fever vaccination. TCRdb called the 5' RACE reads again in MiXCR, with one record for every CDR3 protein. Here the sample spans about 69,000 distinct CDR3 sequences, 5% to 6.5% being singletons. The sequenced sample was CD4+ T cells sorted from PBMCs, obtained more than 14 days after the first yellow fever vaccination. These TCRs come from a man between 18 and 35 years old who received the YFV17D yellow fever vaccine.

The chain employs TRBV24-1 and TRBJ2-3; 8 bases map to TRBD2. Germline V lookup: CDR1 KGHDR, CDR2 SFDVKD. Germline trimming cut 3 bases from V and 2 bases from J; bases unmatched to any gene: 3. This CDR3 spans 15 amino acids. Written as DNA, the CDR3 is TGTGCCACCAGTGATACTAGCGGATTCACAGATACGCAGTATTTT. Protein sequence: CATSDTSGFTDTQYF.

At least ten counts were recorded for this clonotype. CDR3: CASSLEIRAYGYTF. In DNA form, the CDR3 reads TGCGCCAGCAGCTTGGAGATCAGAGCCTATGGCTACACCTTC. The rearrangement uses TRBV5-1 and TRBJ1-2; D call uncertain. Germline V lookup: CDR1 SGHRS, CDR2 YFSETQ. The CDR3 is 14 residues long. The V end lost 0 bases, the J end lost 4 bases, and 10 bases lay between the germline ends.

This clonotype has a count of ten or more. The CDR3 bases are TGTGCCAGCAGGATGGGCGAGATGAACACTGAAGCTTTCTTT. Translating it yields CASRMGEMNTEAFF. This chain connects TRBV28 to TRBJ1-1, with no clear D. Trimming took 6 bases from V and 0 from J, leaving 11 bases between them. The CDR3 consists of 14 residues. Germline assignment: CDR1 MDHEN and CDR2 SYDVKM.

This clonotype was counted many times. The chain is built from TRBV6-2 or TRBV6-3 and TRBJ2-5; 12 bases align to TRBD2. Germline V gene sequence: CDR1 MNHEY, CDR2 SVGEGT. V lost 4 bases, J lost 1 base, and 10 bases stayed unmatched. The CDR3 totals 18 residues. The CDR3 loop is CASSSHTGLAGLQETQYF. The DNA for the CDR3 is TGTGCCAGCAGTTCTCACACGGGACTAGCGGGTCTCCAAGAGACCCAGTACTTC.

Ten or more counts support this clonotype. The chain uses TRBV7-3 and TRBJ1-1; the D is unclear. V was clipped by 1 base and J by 2 bases, with 8 bases between them. The CDR3 extends over 14 amino acids. The germline CDR1 and CDR2 sequences are SGHTA and FQGTGA. The DNA for the CDR3 is TGTGCCAGCAGCTTAATCACCGGCAACACTGAAGCTTTCTTT. Protein: CASSLITGNTEAFF.

This clonotype has at least ten counts. This chain uses TRBV4-1 with TRBJ2-7; D perhaps matches TRBD1 (6 bases). In germline, CDR1 is MGHRA, CDR2 YSYEKL. The CDR3 contains 14 residues. Trimming cost V 2 bases and J 12 bases, with 20 bases left between them. The chain's CDR3 is CASSQSEDSPLWYV. CDR3 sequence (DNA): TGCGCCAGCAGCCAAAGCGAGGACAGCCCGCTGTGGTACGTC.

In this sample, this clonotype turned up a few times. The genes are TRBV12-3 or TRBV12-4 and TRBJ2-3, with 11 bases identical to TRBD2. Trimming at V came to 5 bases and at J to 1 base, leaving 11 bases not matched to a gene. This CDR3 contains 18 residues. The chain's CDR3 is CASSKGVAGGRGTDTQYF. The CDR3 DNA is TGTGCCAGCAGTAAAGGGGTAGCGGGGGGGCGGGGCACAGATACGCAGTATTTT.

This clonotype was found many times. The rearrangement joins TRBV4-1 to TRBJ1-5, with D possibly TRBD1 on 5 matching bases. The V end was cut by 3 bases, the J end by 5 bases, with 20 bases between. Germline CDR1 MGHRA, CDR2 YSYEKL. The CDR3 runs to 17 residues. This CDR3 reads CASSHRTRGRVDQPQHF. Written as DNA, the CDR3 is TGCGCCAGCAGCCACCGGACGAGGGGACGTGTGGATCAGCCCCAGCATTTT.

This clonotype has a count of ten or more. The chain's CDR3 is CASSYTDGPRGGNTIYF. CDR3 sequence (DNA): TGTGCCAGCAGTTACACCGACGGGCCCAGAGGAGGAAACACCATATATTTT. This chain joins TRBV6-2 or TRBV6-3 and TRBJ1-3; D not certain. Trimming removed 2 bases at V and 4 bases at J, with 18 bases between. Germline V gene sequence: CDR1 MNHEY, CDR2 SVGEGT. CDR3 length: 17 residues.

The table lists this clonotype with a few counts. The chain combines TRBV18 with TRBJ1-2, with 9 positions matching TRBD1. This CDR3 is 16 amino acids long. Germline-derived CDR1 and CDR2 are KGHSH and LQKENI. V was clipped by 3 bases and J by 4 bases; unmatched bases: 9. This chain's CDR3 is CASSPLHGTGSYGYTF. The CDR3 nucleotides are TGTGCCAGCTCACCGTTGCACGGGACAGGGAGCTATGGCTACACCTTC.

This clonotype was detected many times. V and J are TRBV7-6 and TRBJ2-5; no firm D call. Germline loops: CDR1 SGHVS, CDR2 FNYEAQ. Trimming left V 5 bases short and J 5 bases short, with 12 bases between. The CDR3 runs 13 residues. CDR3 sequence: CASSVSISETQYF. CDR3 bases: TGTGCCAGCAGCGTTAGTATTTCGGAGACCCAGTACTTC.

In its sample, this clonotype was seen many times. The genes are TRBV29-1 and TRBJ2-3; a weak D match, TRBD2 (6 bases). Trimming left V 5 bases short and J 1 base short, with 13 bases between. This CDR3 has 14 amino acids. The germline gives CDR1 SQVTM, CDR2 ANQGSEA. The CDR3 bases are TGCAGCGTTAGTACTAGCCTGGGCACAGATACGCAGTATTTT. This sequence encodes CSVSTSLGTDTQYF.

This clonotype was seen ten or more times. V gene TRBV5-1 combines with J gene TRBJ2-5; 9 nucleotides agree with TRBD2. After removal of 4 bases from V and 5 bases from J, the junction contained 3 bases not matched to a gene. This CDR3 is 13 amino acids long. Germline V gene lookup returns CDR1 SGHRS and CDR2 YFSETQ. In nucleotides, the CDR3 is TGCGCCAGCAGCGTCGGACTAGCGGAGACCCAGTACTTC. It encodes CASSVGLAETQYF.

At least ten counts were recorded for this clonotype. The CDR3 nucleotides are TGCGCCAGCAGCTACACCGGGACAGGGGGTAACACTGAAGCTTTCTTT. Amino acid sequence: CASSYTGTGGNTEAFF. This chain uses TRBV5-1 with TRBJ1-1; 11 nucleotides align to TRBD1. V trimming: 3 bases; J trimming: 2 bases; junction bases outside the gene matches: 6. The CDR3 has 16 amino acids. Looked up from germline, CDR1 is SGHRS and CDR2 is YFSETQ. Full variable domain (rest looked up from reference TRBV5-1 and TRBJ1-1): KAGVTQTPRYLIKTRGQQVTLSCSPISGHRSVSWYQQTPGQGLQFLFEYFSETQRNKGNFPGRFSGRQFSNSRSEMNVSTLELGDSALYLCASSYTGTGGNTEAFFGQGTRLTVV.

This clonotype was counted ten times or more. V is TRBV6-1 and J is TRBJ1-2; D not certain. Germline-derived CDR1 and CDR2 are MNHNS and SASEGT. V was clipped by 7 bases and J by 8 bases, with 23 bases between them. CDR3 size: 15 residues. CDR3 bases: TGTGCCAGCACTAACGACGCCACCCAAGGTGTAGGCTACACCTTC. Protein product: CASTNDATQGVGYTF.

Ten or more counts support this clonotype. The J gene is TRBJ2-1, the V gene TRBV5-1; a weak D match, TRBD1 (5 bases). The germline gives CDR1 SGHRS, CDR2 YFSETQ. The CDR3 has 17 amino acids. V lost 2 bases and J 6 bases, leaving 21 bases between the germline ends. The DNA of the CDR3 is TGCGCCAGCAGCTTCGCCTTGGACATTAGAGCTAGCAATGAGCAGTTCTTC. It is translated as CASSFALDIRASNEQFF.

Many counts were recorded for this clonotype. The V gene is TRBV3-1, the J gene TRBJ2-5, with D perhaps matching TRBD1 (6 bases). This CDR3 spans 14 amino acids. Germline-derived CDR1 and CDR2 are LGHDT and YNNKEL (reference sequence). Trimming took off 4 bases at V and 5 bases at J, with 14 bases between the two ends. The CDR3 reads CASSLPTGTETQYF. CDR3 coding DNA: TGTGCCAGCAGCCTTCCCACAGGGACGGAGACCCAGTACTTC.

The chain has TRBV12-3 or TRBV12-4 and TRBJ2-7; no clear D. V was shortened by 3 bases and J by 5 bases, with 11 bases between the two germline ends. There are 13 residues in the CDR3. The chain's CDR3 is CASSFWASHEQYV. The CDR3 DNA follows: TGTGCCAGCAGTTTCTGGGCGTCCCACGAGCAGTACGTC.

This clonotype has a count of ten or more. This sequence joins TRBV5-1 and TRBJ1-2, with D uncertain. The CDR3 has 14 amino acids. From germline, CDR1 is SGHRS and CDR2 YFSETQ. V was trimmed by 1 base and J by 8 bases, leaving 15 bases between them. CDR3 coding DNA: TGCGCCAGCAGCTTGCCCGGGAGAGTCGACGGCTACACCTTC. Its protein product is CASSLPGRVDGYTF.

This clonotype occurred many times. This chain connects TRBV4-2 to TRBJ1-6; D unclear. The length of the CDR3 is 13 residues. The V and J ends lost 1 base and 8 bases respectively, with 6 bases between them. Germline loops: CDR1 LGHNA, CDR2 YNFKEQ. The CDR3 spells CASSQGSDSPLHF. DNA of the CDR3: TGTGCCAGCAGCCAAGGTTCGGATTCACCCCTCCACTTT.

This clonotype has a count of ten or more. The chain carries TRBV7-8 and TRBJ1-3; D is unresolved. Per the germline V gene, CDR1 is SGHVS and CDR2 is FQNEAQ. CDR3 length: 14 residues. V was clipped by 1 base and J by 9 bases, with 13 bases between them. This CDR3 is CASSLDVGKSTIYF. CDR3 DNA sequence: TGTGCCAGCAGCTTAGATGTGGGGAAAAGCACCATATATTTT.

Remarks on this clonotype: Relative to the germline gene, one junction end is altered; a read error may explain this. The CDR3 coding sequence is TGCGCCAGCAGCTTGGACCCGATTGGTACCCCAATCCACTTC. Protein: CASSLDPIGTPIHF. The rearrangement joins TRBV5-1 to TRBJ2-1; no firm D call. The germline V gene encodes CDR1 SGHRS and CDR2 YFSETQ. The CDR3 spans 14 residues.